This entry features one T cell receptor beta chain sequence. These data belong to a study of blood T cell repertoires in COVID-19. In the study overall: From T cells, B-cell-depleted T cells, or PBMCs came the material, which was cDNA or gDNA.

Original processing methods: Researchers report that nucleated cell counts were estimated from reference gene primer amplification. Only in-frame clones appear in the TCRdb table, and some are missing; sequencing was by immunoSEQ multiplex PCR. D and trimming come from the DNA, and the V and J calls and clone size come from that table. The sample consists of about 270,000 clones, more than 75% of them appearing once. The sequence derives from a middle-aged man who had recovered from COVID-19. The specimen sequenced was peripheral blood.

CDR3 sequence (DNA): TGTGCCAGCTTGGGCGTTGGATTACAGCCCCAGCATTTT. Translation: CASLGVGLQPQHF. The chain is built from TRBV2 and TRBJ1-5; no clear D. The CDR3 has 13 residues. Trimming took off 8 bases at V and 7 bases at J, with 15 bases between the two ends. CDR1 and CDR2 from the germline V gene are SNHLY and FYNNEI.